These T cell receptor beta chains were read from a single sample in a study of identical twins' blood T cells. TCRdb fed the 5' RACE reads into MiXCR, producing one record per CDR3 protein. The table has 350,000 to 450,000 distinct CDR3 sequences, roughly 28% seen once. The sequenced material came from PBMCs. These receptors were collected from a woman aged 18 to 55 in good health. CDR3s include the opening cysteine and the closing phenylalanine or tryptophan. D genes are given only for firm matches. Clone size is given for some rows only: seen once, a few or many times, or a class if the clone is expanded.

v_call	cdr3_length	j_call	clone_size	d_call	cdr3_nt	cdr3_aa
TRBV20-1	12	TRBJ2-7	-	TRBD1	TGCAGTGCTACGGACAGGGGTTACGAGCAGTACTTC	CSATDRGYEQYF
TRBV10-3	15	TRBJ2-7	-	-	TGTGCCATCAGTGGGTCCACTACCCGCTCCTACGAGCAGTACTTC	CAISGSTTRSYEQYF
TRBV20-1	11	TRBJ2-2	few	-	TGCAGTGCTCGGACCTCAATGGGACTGTTTTTT	CSARTSMGLFF
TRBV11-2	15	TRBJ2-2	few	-	TGTGCCAGCAGCTTTTCATCGGGGATGGGCGGGGAGCTGTTTTTT	CASSFSSGMGGELFF
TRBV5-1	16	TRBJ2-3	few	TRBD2	TGCGCCAGCAGCTTGTTTAGCGGGAATGCGGGAGATACGCAGTATTTT	CASSLFSGNAGDTQYF
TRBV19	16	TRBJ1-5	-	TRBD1	TGTGCCAGTAGTATAGCCTCGACAGGGAACAATCAGCCCCAGCATTTT	CASSIASTGNNQPQHF
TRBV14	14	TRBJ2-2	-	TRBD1	TGTGCCAGCAGCAAAGACAGGGGAGCCGGGGAGCTGTTTTTT	CASSKDRGAGELFF
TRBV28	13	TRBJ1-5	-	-	TGTGCGGCATCGTTAAGGAGCAATCAGCCCCAGCATTTT	CAASLRSNQPQHF
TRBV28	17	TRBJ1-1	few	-	TGTGCCAGCAGTTTACCTATCAATAGGGACCGAAACACTGAAGCTTTCTTT	CASSLPINRDRNTEAFF
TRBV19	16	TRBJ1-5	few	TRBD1	TGTGCCAGTAGTATACGACAGGGCTATAGCAATCAGCCCCAGCATTTT	CASSIRQGYSNQPQHF
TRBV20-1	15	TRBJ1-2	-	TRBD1	TGCAGTGCTATTGCGCGCGACAGGGAGTTCGGCGGCTACACCTTC	CSAIARDREFGGYTF
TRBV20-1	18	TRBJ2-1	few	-	TGCAGTGCTACCACACACCCTGGGGGGGGCAGCTCCTACAATGAGCAGTTCTTC	CSATTHPGGGSSYNEQFF
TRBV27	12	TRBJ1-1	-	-	TGTGCCAGCTGGGAAGGGAACACTGAAGCTTTCTTT	CASWEGNTEAFF
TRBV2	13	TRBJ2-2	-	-	TGTGCCAGCGGTCTAACAAACACCGGGGAGCTGTTTTTT	CASGLTNTGELFF
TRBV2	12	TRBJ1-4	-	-	TGTGCCAGCAGAATAACTAATGAAAAACTGTTTTTT	CASRITNEKLFF
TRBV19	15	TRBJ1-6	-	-	TGTGCCAGTAGTATAACAGCATGGACGGGATCACCCCTCCACTTT	CASSITAWTGSPLHF
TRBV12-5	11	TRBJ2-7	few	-	TGTGCTAGTGGTTTGGCCGGCGAGCAGTACTTC	CASGLAGEQYF
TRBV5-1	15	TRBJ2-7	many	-	TGCGCCAGCAGTGTGACAGCGGGCCGGTCATACGAGCAGTACTTC	CASSVTAGRSYEQYF
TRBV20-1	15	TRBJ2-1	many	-	TGCAGTGCTGCCTTGCTCTCAGACCACTACAATGAGCAGTTCTTC	CSAALLSDHYNEQFF
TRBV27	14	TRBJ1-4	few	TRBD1	TGTGCCAGCAGAGCCGGGACAGGCTACGGGAAACTGTTTTTT	CASRAGTGYGKLFF
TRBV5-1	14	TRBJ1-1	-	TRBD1	TGCGCCAGCAGCTTCCGACAGGGGTCGATTGAAGCTTTCTTT	CASSFRQGSIEAFF
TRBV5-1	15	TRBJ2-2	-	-	TGCGCCAGCAGATCGGGACGGGATAAAACCGGGGAGCTGTTTTTT	CASRSGRDKTGELFF
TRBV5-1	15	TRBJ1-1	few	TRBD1	TGCGCCAGCAGCTTACAGACAGGGGGCCAGGCGGCAGCTTTCTTT	CASSLQTGGQAAAFF
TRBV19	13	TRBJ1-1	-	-	TGTGCCAGTAGTATATATGAGGCCACTGAAGCTTTCTTT	CASSIYEATEAFF
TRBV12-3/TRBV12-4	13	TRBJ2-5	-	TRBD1	TGTGCCAGCAGTTTGGACAGGCTGGGGACCCAGTACTTC	CASSLDRLGTQYF
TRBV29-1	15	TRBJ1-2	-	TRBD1	TGCAGCGTTGAAGTAAGACAGGGGGCTCCCTATGGCTACACCTTC	CSVEVRQGAPYGYTF
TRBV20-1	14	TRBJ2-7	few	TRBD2	TGCAGTGCTACCCTGGGACTAGCTGGGTACGAGCAGTACTTC	CSATLGLAGYEQYF
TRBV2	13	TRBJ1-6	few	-	TGTGCCAGCAGCGAAGACAGGCATTCACCCCTCCACTTT	CASSEDRHSPLHF
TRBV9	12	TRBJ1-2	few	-	TGTGCCAGCGGACGGGCCGGCTATGGCTACACCTTC	CASGRAGYGYTF
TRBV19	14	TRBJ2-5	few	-	TGTGCCAGTAGTATTGGGGGGTTAAGAGAGACCCAGTACTTC	CASSIGGLRETQYF
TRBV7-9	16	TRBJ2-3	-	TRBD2	TGTGCCAGCAGCTCACCGACTAGCGGAATCACAGATACGCAGTATTTT	CASSSPTSGITDTQYF
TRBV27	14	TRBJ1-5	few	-	TGTGCCAGCAGTACTCGAGGAATCAATCAGCCCCAGCATTTT	CASSTRGINQPQHF
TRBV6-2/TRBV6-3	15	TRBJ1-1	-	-	TGTGCCAGCAGTTATGACGCGCAACGGAGGACTGAAGCTTTCTTT	CASSYDAQRRTEAFF
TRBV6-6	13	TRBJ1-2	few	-	TGTGCCAGCCACCCCCTAGGTCCTGGAGGCTACACCTTC	CASHPLGPGGYTF
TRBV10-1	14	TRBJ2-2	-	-	TGCGCCAGCAGCGGGGACTTCTTAACCGGGGAGCTGTTTTTT	CASSGDFLTGELFF
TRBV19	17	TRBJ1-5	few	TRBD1	TGTGCCAGTAGTGCTTCCTACGGACAGGGGTGGAATCAGCCCCAGCATTTT	CASSASYGQGWNQPQHF
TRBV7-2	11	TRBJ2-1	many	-	TGTGCCAGCAGTCTCCATACTGAGCAGTTCTTC	CASSLHTEQFF
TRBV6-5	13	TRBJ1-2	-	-	TGTGCCAGCAGTTTCCATCCCAAGGGGGGCTACACCTTC	CASSFHPKGGYTF
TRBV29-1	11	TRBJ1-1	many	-	TGCAGCGCCGAGGGGAGGACTGAAGCTTTCTTT	CSAEGRTEAFF
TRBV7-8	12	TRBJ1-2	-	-	TGTGTCAGCAGCACTGTCACATATGGCTACACCTTC	CVSSTVTYGYTF
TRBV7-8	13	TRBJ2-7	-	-	TGTGCCAGCAGCTTAGGTCAGGACTACGAGCAGTACTTC	CASSLGQDYEQYF
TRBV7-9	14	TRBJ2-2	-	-	TGTGCCAGCAGCCTCCTCTCGGGGACCGGGGAGCTGTTTTTT	CASSLLSGTGELFF
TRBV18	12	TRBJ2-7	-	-	TGTGCCAGCTCCCGGGACTCGGACGAGCAGTACTTC	CASSRDSDEQYF
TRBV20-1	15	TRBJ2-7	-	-	TGCAGTGCTAGAGACGCCGGGCGGCTTACCTACGAGCAGTACTTC	CSARDAGRLTYEQYF
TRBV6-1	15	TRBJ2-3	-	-	TGTGCCAGCAGTGACTACGGACAGCCAACAGATACGCAGTATTTT	CASSDYGQPTDTQYF
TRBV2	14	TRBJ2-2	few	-	TGTGCCAGCAGGGAGGGGGGGTTTACCGGGGAGCTGTTTTTT	CASREGGFTGELFF